The clone carrying this TCR beta chain was observed a handful of times. The source of the sample is a study of blood T cell repertoires in COVID-19. Germline CDR1 SGHNT, CDR2 YENEEA. This CDR3 spans 16 amino acids. V lost 4 bases, J lost 9 bases, and 9 bases stayed unmatched. Data came from immunoSEQ multiplex PCR; TCRdb stores just in-frame clones and leaves some out. This repertoire shows just under 85,000 clones, around 80% found once; its top ten account for roughly 30%. V usage is TRBV11-3 and J usage is TRBJ2-1, with TRBD2 identical over 13 bases. This sequence was found in an elderly woman with acute or convalescent COVID-19. The specimen was peripheral blood. The CDR3 loop is CASSYSGLAGVGEQFF. In nucleotides, the CDR3 is TGTGCCAGCAGCTACTCAGGACTAGCGGGAGTCGGTGAGCAGTTCTTC.